Following are 2 T cell receptor beta chains from one sample sequenced in a study of blood T cell repertoires in COVID-19. TCRdb's table, derived via immunoSEQ multiplex PCR, lists solely in-frame clones and lacks some. The sample shows some 300,000 clones, about 88% of them seen only once. Sequenced sample: peripheral blood. The receptors stem from a man in his 70s with acute or convalescent COVID-19.

The V and J genes are TRBV18 and TRBJ2-5, with 7 positions matching TRBD2. V shed 2 bases and J 2 bases; nucleotides not matched to a gene: 2. The CDR3 has 14 amino acids. The germline V gene encodes CDR1 KGHSH and CDR2 LQKENI. In DNA, the CDR3 is TGTGCCAGCTCACCAGAGGGAGGGCAAGAGACCCAGTACTTC. This sequence encodes CASSPEGGQETQYF. Looking up the rest from reference TRBV18 and TRBJ2-5 gives the full variable domain: NAGVMQNPRHLVRRRGQEARLRCSPMKGHSHVYWYRQLPEEGLKFMVYLQKENIIDESGMPKERFSAEFPKEGPSILRIQQVVRGDSAAYFCASSPEGGQETQYFGPGTRLLVL.

The rearrangement links TRBV5-1 to TRBJ1-1; D ambiguous. The CDR3 runs to 14 residues. Per the germline V gene, CDR1 is SGHRS and CDR2 is YFSETQ. V was pared by 0 bases and J by 6 bases, with 12 bases between. CDR3 loop: CASSLEVGRAEAFF. DNA of the CDR3: TGCGCCAGCAGCTTGGAGGTCGGGCGGGCTGAAGCTTTCTTT.